This record concerns one TCR beta chain sequence. Its specificity is not known. Germline V lookup: CDR1 SQVTM, CDR2 ANQGSEA. The CDR3 is made up of 23 amino acids. V shed 3 bases and J 10 bases; nucleotides not matched to a gene: 34. The sample is drawn from a study of shared clonotypes between healthy human individuals. Study information: Per donor, CD8 memory used one plate, CD8 naive used two, CD4 memory used three and CD4 naive used three.

As processed by the authors: Filtering of immunoSEQ junctional sequences could not match full-length read filtering. The protocol was immunoSEQ multiplex PCR, while the TCRdb copy is restricted to in-frame clones and leaves out a portion. The V and J calls and the clone size are those of that table, but D and trimming were determined from the DNA. The sample records about 2.3 million clones, 85% to 95% being singletons. Study-level findings and limits: In a few donors, 4.5% to 5.5% of naive CD4 clonotypes appeared in common.

The V call is TRBV29-1, the J call TRBJ2-1, with 12 positions matching TRBD2. This clonotype was obtained from a man between 18 and 29 years old in good health. Some clones in this sample may be carry-over from other donors' samples. Sequencing input: naive CD4+ T cells from PBMCs. Regarding subset: CD45RA+ positively selected. The CDR3 coding sequence is TGCAGCGTTGACGGTTGGACAGGATCGTGGCTAGCGGGAGGGCCTCACCCAACATGGGAGCAGTTCTTC. Translating it yields CSVDGWTGSWLAGGPHPTWEQFF.